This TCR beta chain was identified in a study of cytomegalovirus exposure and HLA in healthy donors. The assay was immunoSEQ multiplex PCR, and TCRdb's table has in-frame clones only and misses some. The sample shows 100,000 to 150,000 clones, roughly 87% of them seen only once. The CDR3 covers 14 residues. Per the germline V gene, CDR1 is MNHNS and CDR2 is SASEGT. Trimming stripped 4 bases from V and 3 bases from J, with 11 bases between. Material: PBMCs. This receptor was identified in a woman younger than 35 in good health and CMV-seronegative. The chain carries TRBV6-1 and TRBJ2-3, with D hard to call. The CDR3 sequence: CASSVSVRTDTQYF. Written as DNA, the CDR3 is TGTGCCAGCAGTGTGTCGGTGAGGACAGATACGCAGTATTTT.